These 5 T cell receptor beta chains originate from one sample sequenced in a study of T cell repertoires in cytomegalovirus infection. No antigens are known for them. TCRdb analysed the reads with MiXCR anew, one entry per CDR3 protein. The top ten hold about 20% of the sample, which has hundreds of thousands of distinct CDR3 sequences, around 35% seen once. Here the sequenced sample was cultured PBMCs, taken from culture after CMV antigen stimulation. These receptors all stem from a human donor in good health (CMV status not recorded). Some clones in this sample may be carry-over from other donors' samples.

The V gene is TRBV6-5, the J gene TRBJ2-5, with 9 bases aligning to TRBD2. Germline CDR1 MNHEY, CDR2 SVGAGI. The CDR3 spans 15 residues. J lost 5 bases, V lost 4 bases, and 8 bases had no gene match. The CDR3 is CASSSGLAGWETQYF. The CDR3 DNA follows: TGTGCCAGCAGTTCGGGGCTAGCGGGGTGGGAGACCCAGTACTTC.

J is TRBJ2-1 and V is TRBV10-3; possible D gene TRBD1, 5 bases. Deletions cut 0 bases from V and 6 bases from J, with 15 bases between. The CDR3 contains 16 residues. The germline CDR1 and CDR2 sequences are ENHRY and SYGVKD. CDR3 sequence reads: CAISESNRNGGNEQFF. CDR3 bases: TGTGCCATCAGTGAGTCGAACAGGAACGGTGGCAATGAGCAGTTCTTC.

Only a few counts were recorded for this clonotype. The V gene is TRBV2, the J gene TRBJ1-6; D may be TRBD1 (5 bases). The CDR3 runs 14 residues. Germline V gives CDR1 SNHLY, CDR2 FYNNEI. V shed 7 bases and J shed 9 bases, with 16 bases lying between them. The CDR3 spells CASTSGRGSSPLHF. CDR3 in DNA: TGTGCCAGCACCAGTGGAAGGGGAAGTTCACCCCTCCACTTT.

This clonotype has at least ten counts. V usage is TRBV7-2 and J usage is TRBJ2-7; 7 nucleotides align to TRBD1. The CDR3 covers 14 residues. After removal of 3 bases from V and 2 bases from J, the junction contained 4 bases not matched to a gene. Germline CDR1 SGHTA, CDR2 FQGNSA. The CDR3 DNA sequence: TGTGCCAGCAGCTTTCGACAGGGACCCTACGAGCAGTACTTC. Translating gives CASSFRQGPYEQYF.

The chain combines TRBV7-2 with TRBJ2-5; TRBD2 aligns across 9 bases. This CDR3 has 15 amino acids. Per germline, CDR1 SGHTA and CDR2 FQGNSA. Trimming took 2 bases from V and 5 from J; bases not matched to a gene: 6. The CDR3 region is CASSLNSGGEETQYF. CDR3 DNA: TGTGCCAGCAGCTTAAATAGCGGGGGCGAGGAGACCCAGTACTTC.